Below, 13 T cell receptor beta chains from the same sample are listed, as sequenced in a study of type 1 and type 2 diabetes patients. The PCR template was genomic DNA. Multiplex PCR with 30 forward and 13 reverse primers amplified the TCR beta CDR3. TCRdb itself ran the multiplex PCR reads through MiXCR, one entry per CDR3 protein. In the table there are 250,000 or so distinct CDR3 sequences, approximately 50% of which are singletons. Input material: peripheral blood mononuclear cells (PBMCs). The receptors derive from a man between 18 and 35 years old with type 2 diabetes.

The chain carries TRBV28 and TRBJ1-1; D possibly corresponds to TRBD1 (6 bases). This CDR3 contains 15 residues. Germline V gene lookup returns CDR1 MDHEN and CDR2 SYDVKM. V dropped 6 bases and J dropped 2 bases, with 16 bases sitting between them. The CDR3 loop reads CASRTGGQVNTEAFF. CDR3 DNA sequence: TGTGCCAGCAGAACCGGGGGCCAGGTAAACACTGAAGCTTTCTTT. Complete variable domain (other parts from reference TRBV28 and TRBJ1-1): DVKVTQSSRYLVKRTGEKVFLECVQDMDHENMFWYRQDPGLGLRLIYFSYDVKMKEKGDIPEGYSVSREKKERFSLILESASTNQTSMYLCASRTGGQVNTEAFFGQGTRLTVV.

This clonotype showed up just a few times. V gene TRBV20-1 combines with J gene TRBJ1-6, with TRBD1 as a possible D gene (5 bases). Deletions cut 8 bases from V and 7 bases from J, with 12 bases between. CDR1 and CDR2 from the germline V gene are DFQATT and SNEGSKA (reference sequence). The CDR3 spans 12 residues. CDR3: CSLGRSNSPLHF. For the CDR3, the DNA is TGCAGTCTGGGGCGCTCGAATTCACCCCTCCACTTT.

This sequence joins TRBV15 and TRBJ2-3; D remains ambiguous. The V and J ends lost 0 bases and 4 bases respectively, with 8 bases between them. Germline assignment: CDR1 LNHNV and CDR2 YYDKDF (reference sequence). The CDR3 covers 14 residues. The CDR3 spells CATSRDRPSDTQYF. Written as DNA, the CDR3 is TGTGCCACCAGCAGAGATAGGCCCTCAGATACGCAGTATTTT.

The chain uses TRBV11-3 and TRBJ2-6; D tentatively fits TRBD1 or TRBD2 (5 bases each). Germline loops: CDR1 SGHNT, CDR2 YENEEA. Trimming took off 5 bases at V and 0 bases at J, with 11 bases between the two ends. The CDR3 runs 16 residues. This chain's CDR3 is CASSPGRLSGANVLTF. CDR3 bases: TGTGCCAGCAGCCCGGGACGTCTCTCTGGGGCCAACGTCCTGACTTTC.

In its sample, this clonotype was seen a few times. This chain uses TRBV2 with TRBJ1-2; D is unresolved. The V and J ends lost 1 base and 6 bases respectively, with 33 bases between them. This CDR3 is built from 21 residues. Germline V CDR1 and CDR2: SNHLY, FYNNEI. The CDR3, as DNA: TGTGCCAGCAGTGAAGGTCCCAAAGTCACGGCCGTTTACCTTGGGTATAATGGCTACACCTTC. Translated, it gives CASSEGPKVTAVYLGYNGYTF. The entire variable domain, with the rest obtained from reference TRBV2 and TRBJ1-2, is as follows: EPEVTQTPSHQVTQMGQEVILRCVPISNHLYFYWYRQILGQKVEFLVSFYNNEISEKSEIFDDQFSVERPDGSNFTLKIRSTKLEDSAMYFCASSEGPKVTAVYLGYNGYTFGSGTRLTVV.

About this clonotype: The CDR3 does not end in the conserved phenylalanine or tryptophan, so this is likely a read error. CDR3 sequence: CATSDFGGYTS. Here the CDR3 DNA reads TGTGCCACCAGTGACTTTGGGGGCTACACCTCC. The chain is built from TRBV24-1 and TRBJ1-2, with D hard to call. The CDR3 loop spans 11 amino acids. Trimming took off 4 bases at V and 8 bases at J, with 7 bases between the two ends. Germline V CDR1 and CDR2: KGHDR, SFDVKD.

This clonotype came up many times. CDR3 sequence reads: CAWSYGSEYEQYF. CDR3 nucleotides: TGTGCCTGGAGTTACGGGAGTGAGTACGAGCAGTACTTC. The chain couples TRBV30 to TRBJ2-7, with a weak D call TRBD2 (6 bases). Germline CDR1 is GTSNPN and CDR2 is SVGIG (reference sequence). The V gene lost 2 bases and the J gene lost 4 bases, with 12 bases spanning the gap. The CDR3 consists of 13 residues.

The chain joins TRBV7-3 to TRBJ1-1; 9 bases align to TRBD1. The CDR3 covers 15 residues. Per germline, CDR1 SGHTA and CDR2 FQGTGA. J was trimmed by 5 bases and V by 5 bases; bases with no gene match: 9. CDR3 in amino acids: CASSLTRDRVTEAFF. Written as DNA, the CDR3 is TGTGCCAGCAGCCTGACCCGGGACAGGGTTACTGAAGCTTTCTTT.

J is TRBJ2-1 and V is TRBV10-3; 8 nucleotides line up with TRBD1. The ends lost 10 bases at V and 0 bases at J; junction bases unmatched: 5. Germline CDR1 and CDR2: ENHRY and SYGVKD. The CDR3 sequence is 14 residues long. Here the CDR3 reads CATGGGGSYNEQFF. DNA of the CDR3: TGTGCCACAGGGGGCGGAGGCTCCTACAATGAGCAGTTCTTC.

The chain links TRBV7-6 to TRBJ1-1; D perhaps matches TRBD1 (6 bases). Trimming cost V 1 base and J 4 bases, with 13 bases left between them. From germline, CDR1 is SGHVS and CDR2 FNYEAQ. The CDR3 covers 15 residues. This CDR3 is CASSLGGGASTEAFF. CDR3 DNA sequence: TGTGCCAGCAGCTTAGGTGGGGGGGCGAGCACTGAAGCTTTCTTT.

The V call is TRBV2, the J call TRBJ1-3, with 8 bases aligning to TRBD1. This CDR3 region has 16 residues. V lost 7 bases and J lost 2; bases outside the gene matches: 10. CDR1 is SNHLY and CDR2 is FYNNEI in the germline V gene. CDR3 in amino acids: CASTLTGGNAGNTIYF. CDR3 in DNA: TGTGCCAGCACCCTTACAGGGGGAAACGCTGGAAACACCATATATTTT.

The chain is built from TRBV25-1 and TRBJ1-4, with TRBD1 matching over 11 bases. CDR1 is MGHDK, CDR2 SYGVNS, per germline. With 6 bases clipped from V and 6 bases from J, the junction kept 6 bases outside the gene matches. There are 15 residues in the CDR3. The CDR3 loop is CASRDPGQGDEKLFF. CDR3 DNA sequence: TGTGCCAGCAGAGATCCGGGACAGGGGGATGAAAAACTGTTTTTT.

J is TRBJ2-3 and V is TRBV12-3 or TRBV12-4, with 7 bases matching TRBD1. V shed 6 bases and J 4 bases; nucleotides not matched to a gene: 13. The CDR3 covers 16 residues. CDR3 in DNA: TGTGCCAGCAGCAACGGACAGGCGATTAGGGCAGATACGCAGTATTTT. Translation: CASSNGQAIRADTQYF.